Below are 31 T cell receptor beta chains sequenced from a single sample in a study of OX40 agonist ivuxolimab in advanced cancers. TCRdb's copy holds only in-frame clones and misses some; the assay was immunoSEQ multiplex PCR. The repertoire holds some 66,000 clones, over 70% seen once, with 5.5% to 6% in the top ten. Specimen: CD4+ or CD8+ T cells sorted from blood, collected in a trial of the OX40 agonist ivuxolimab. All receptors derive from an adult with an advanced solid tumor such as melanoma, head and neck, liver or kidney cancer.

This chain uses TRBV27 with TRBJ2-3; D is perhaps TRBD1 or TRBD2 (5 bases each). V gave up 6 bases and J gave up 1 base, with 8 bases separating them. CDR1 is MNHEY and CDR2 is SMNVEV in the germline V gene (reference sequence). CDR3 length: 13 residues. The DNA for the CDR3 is TGTGCCAGCAGAGGGACGGGCACAGATACGCAGTATTTT. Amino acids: CASRGTGTDTQYF.

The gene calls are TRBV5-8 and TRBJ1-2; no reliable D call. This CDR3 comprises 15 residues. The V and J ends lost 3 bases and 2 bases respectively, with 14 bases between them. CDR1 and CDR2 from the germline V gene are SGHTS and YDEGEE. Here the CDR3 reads CASSWEVSANYGYTF. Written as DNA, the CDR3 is TGTGCCAGCAGCTGGGAGGTGTCGGCAAACTATGGCTACACCTTC.

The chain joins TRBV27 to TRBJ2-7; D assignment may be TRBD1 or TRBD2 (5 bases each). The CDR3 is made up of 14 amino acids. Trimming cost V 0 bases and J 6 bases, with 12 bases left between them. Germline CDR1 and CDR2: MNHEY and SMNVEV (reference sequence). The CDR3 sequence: CASSLSVTTGEQYF. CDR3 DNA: TGTGCCAGCAGTTTATCGGTGACTACAGGCGAGCAGTACTTC.

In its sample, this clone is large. CDR3 loop: CASSQDVREWTDTQYF. Here the CDR3 DNA reads TGCGCCAGCAGCCAAGATGTCAGGGAATGGACAGATACGCAGTATTTT. The V gene is TRBV4-3, the J gene TRBJ2-3; D might be TRBD1 (5 bases). V was clipped by 0 bases and J by 3 bases, with 13 bases between them. Germline values: CDR1 LGHNA, CDR2 YSLEER. This CDR3 comprises 16 residues.

CDR3 residues: CASSLGLAYEQFF. Here the CDR3 DNA reads TGTGCCAGCAGCTTGGGACTAGCGTATGAGCAGTTCTTC. The gene calls are TRBV11-2 and TRBJ2-1, with 10 positions matching TRBD2. CDR3 length equals 13 residues. CDR1 is SGHAT and CDR2 is FQNNGV in the germline V gene. J lost 8 bases, V lost 3 bases, and 1 base had no gene match.

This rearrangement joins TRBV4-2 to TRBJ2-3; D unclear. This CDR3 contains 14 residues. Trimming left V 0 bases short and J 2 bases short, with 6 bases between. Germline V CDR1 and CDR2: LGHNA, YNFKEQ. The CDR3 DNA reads TGTGCCAGCAGCCAAGAAGGACCCACAGATACGCAGTATTTT. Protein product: CASSQEGPTDTQYF.

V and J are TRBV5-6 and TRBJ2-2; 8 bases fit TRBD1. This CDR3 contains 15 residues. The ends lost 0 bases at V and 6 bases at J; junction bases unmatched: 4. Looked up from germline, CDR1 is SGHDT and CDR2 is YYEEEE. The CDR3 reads CASSLGQGAAGELFF. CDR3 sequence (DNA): TGTGCCAGCAGCTTGGGGCAGGGGGCCGCCGGGGAGCTGTTTTTT. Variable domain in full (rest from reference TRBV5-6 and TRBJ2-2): DAGVTQSPTHLIKTRGQQVTLRCSPKSGHDTVSWYQQALGQGPQFIFQYYEEEERQRGNFPDRFSGHQFPNYSSELNVNALLLGDSALYLCASSLGQGAAGELFFGEGSRLTVL.

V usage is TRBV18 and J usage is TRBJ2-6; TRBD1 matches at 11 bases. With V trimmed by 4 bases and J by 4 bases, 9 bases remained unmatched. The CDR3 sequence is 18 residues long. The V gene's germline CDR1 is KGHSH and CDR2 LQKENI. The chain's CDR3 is CASSRRDRGLRGANVLTF. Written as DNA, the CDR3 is TGTGCCAGCTCACGCCGGGACAGGGGGTTGAGGGGGGCCAACGTCCTGACTTTC.

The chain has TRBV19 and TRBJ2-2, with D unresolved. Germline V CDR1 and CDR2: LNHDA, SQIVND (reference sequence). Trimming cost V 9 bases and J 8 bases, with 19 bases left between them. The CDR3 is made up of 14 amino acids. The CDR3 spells CARIGQPVGGELFF. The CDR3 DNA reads TGTGCCAGAATCGGTCAGCCGGTGGGAGGGGAGCTGTTTTTT.

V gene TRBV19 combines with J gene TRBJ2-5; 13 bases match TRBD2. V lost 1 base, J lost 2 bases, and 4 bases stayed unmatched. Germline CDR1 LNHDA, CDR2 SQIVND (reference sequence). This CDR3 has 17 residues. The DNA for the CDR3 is TGTGCCAGTAGTATAGGGGGACTAGCGGGGTGGCAAGAGACCCAGTACTTC. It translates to CASSIGGLAGWQETQYF.

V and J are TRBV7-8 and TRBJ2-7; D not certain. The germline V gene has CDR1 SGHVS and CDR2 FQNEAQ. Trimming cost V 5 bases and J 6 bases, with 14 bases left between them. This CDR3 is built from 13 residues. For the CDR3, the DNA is TGTGCCAGCAGCGCCGCATTAGCAGCCGAGCAGTACGTC. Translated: CASSAALAAEQYV.

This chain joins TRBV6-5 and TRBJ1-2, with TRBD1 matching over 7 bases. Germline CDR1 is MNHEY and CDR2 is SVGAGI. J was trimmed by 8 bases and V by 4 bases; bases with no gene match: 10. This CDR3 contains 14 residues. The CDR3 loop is CASSSRTGLKGYTF. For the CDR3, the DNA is TGTGCCAGCAGTTCCCGGACAGGCCTAAAGGGCTACACCTTC.

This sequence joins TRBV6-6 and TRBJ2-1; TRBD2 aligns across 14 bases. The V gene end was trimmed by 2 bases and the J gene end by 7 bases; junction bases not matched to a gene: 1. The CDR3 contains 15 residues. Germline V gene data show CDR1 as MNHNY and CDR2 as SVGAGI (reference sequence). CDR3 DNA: TGTGCCAGCAGTTACGGGACTAGCGGGGGTAATGAGCAGTTCTTC. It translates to CASSYGTSGGNEQFF.

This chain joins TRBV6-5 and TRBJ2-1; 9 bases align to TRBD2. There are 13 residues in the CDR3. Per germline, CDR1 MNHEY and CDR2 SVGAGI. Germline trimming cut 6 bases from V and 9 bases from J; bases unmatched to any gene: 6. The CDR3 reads CASRGGRAAEQFF. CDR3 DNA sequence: TGTGCCAGCAGGGGCGGGAGGGCCGCTGAGCAGTTCTTC.

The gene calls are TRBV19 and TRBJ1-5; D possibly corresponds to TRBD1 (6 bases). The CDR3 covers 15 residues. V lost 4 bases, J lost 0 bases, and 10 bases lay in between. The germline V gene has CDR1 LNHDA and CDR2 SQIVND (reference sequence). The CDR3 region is CASSTQGYSNQPQHF. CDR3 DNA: TGTGCCAGTAGTACACAGGGTTATAGCAATCAGCCCCAGCATTTT.

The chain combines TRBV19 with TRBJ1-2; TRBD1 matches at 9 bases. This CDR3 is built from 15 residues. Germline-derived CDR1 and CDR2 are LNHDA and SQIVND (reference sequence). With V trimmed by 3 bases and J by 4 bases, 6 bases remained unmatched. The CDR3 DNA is TGTGCCAGTAGTATCACAGGGGGCGAAGGCTATGGCTACACCTTC. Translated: CASSITGGEGYGYTF.

This chain's CDR3 is CASSLDGEKLFF. The CDR3 bases are TGTGCCAGCAGCCTAGATGGTGAAAAACTGTTTTTT. J is TRBJ1-4 and V is TRBV5-4; D is undetermined. V gave up 4 bases and J gave up 7 bases, with 8 bases separating them. Germline CDR1 SGHNT, CDR2 YYREEE (reference sequence). There are 12 residues in the CDR3. The variable domain in full, with the rest retrieved from reference TRBV5-4 and TRBJ1-4, is ETGVTQSPTHLIKTRGQQVTLRCSSQSGHNTVSWYQQALGQGPQFIFQYYREEENGRGNFPPRFSGLQFPNYSSELNVNALELDDSALYLCASSLDGEKLFFGSGTQLSVL.

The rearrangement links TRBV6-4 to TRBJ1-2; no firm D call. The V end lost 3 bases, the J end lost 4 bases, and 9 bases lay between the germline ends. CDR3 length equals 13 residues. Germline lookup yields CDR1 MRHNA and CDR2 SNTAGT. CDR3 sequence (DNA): TGTGCCAGCAGTGAACAGATGGGCTATGGCTACACCTTC. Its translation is CASSEQMGYGYTF.

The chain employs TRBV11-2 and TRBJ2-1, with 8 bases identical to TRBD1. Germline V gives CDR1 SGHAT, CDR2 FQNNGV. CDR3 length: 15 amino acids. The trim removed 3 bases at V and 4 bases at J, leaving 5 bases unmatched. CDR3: CASSFGTGGYNEQFF. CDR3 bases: TGTGCCAGCAGCTTCGGGACAGGAGGATACAATGAGCAGTTCTTC.

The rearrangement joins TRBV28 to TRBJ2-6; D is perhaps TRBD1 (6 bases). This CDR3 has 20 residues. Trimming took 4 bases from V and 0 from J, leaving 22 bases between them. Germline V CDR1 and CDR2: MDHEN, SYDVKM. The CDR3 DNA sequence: TGTGCCAGCAGTTCTCGCCCTCCGTTTAGGGGACACTCTGGGGCCAACGTCCTGACTTTC. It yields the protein CASSSRPPFRGHSGANVLTF. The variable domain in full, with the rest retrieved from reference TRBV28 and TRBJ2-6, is DVKVTQSSRYLVKRTGEKVFLECVQDMDHENMFWYRQDPGLGLRLIYFSYDVKMKEKGDIPEGYSVSREKKERFSLILESASTNQTSMYLCASSSRPPFRGHSGANVLTFGAGSRLTVL.

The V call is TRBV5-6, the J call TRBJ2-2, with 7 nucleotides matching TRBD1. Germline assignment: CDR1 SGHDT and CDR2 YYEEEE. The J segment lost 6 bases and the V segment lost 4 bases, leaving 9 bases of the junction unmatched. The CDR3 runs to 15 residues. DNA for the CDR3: TGTGCCAGCAGCCCGCAGACAGGGAGCCCCGGGGAGCTGTTTTTT. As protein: CASSPQTGSPGELFF.

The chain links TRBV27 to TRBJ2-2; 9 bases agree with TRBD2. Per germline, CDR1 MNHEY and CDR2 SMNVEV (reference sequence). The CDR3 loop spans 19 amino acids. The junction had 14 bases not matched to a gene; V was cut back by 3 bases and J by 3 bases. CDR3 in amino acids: CASSFVWDRLAVDTGELFF. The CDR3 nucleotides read TGTGCCAGCAGTTTTGTGTGGGACAGACTAGCGGTGGACACCGGGGAGCTGTTTTTT.

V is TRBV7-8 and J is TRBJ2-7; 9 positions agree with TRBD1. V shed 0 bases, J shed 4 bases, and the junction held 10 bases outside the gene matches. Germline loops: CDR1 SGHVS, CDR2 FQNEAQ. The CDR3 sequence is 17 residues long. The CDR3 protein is CASSLAIPGQGVYEQYF. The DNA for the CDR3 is TGTGCCAGCAGCTTAGCTATTCCGGGACAGGGAGTGTACGAGCAGTACTTC.

CDR3 DNA sequence: TGTGCCAGCAGCTTAAAGGAGAATTACAATGAGCAGTTCTTC. It yields the protein CASSLKENYNEQFF. This chain uses TRBV7-2 with TRBJ2-1; the D is unclear. Per germline, CDR1 SGHTA and CDR2 FQGNSA. The V gene lost 2 bases and the J gene lost 4 bases, with 9 bases spanning the gap. This CDR3 comprises 14 residues.

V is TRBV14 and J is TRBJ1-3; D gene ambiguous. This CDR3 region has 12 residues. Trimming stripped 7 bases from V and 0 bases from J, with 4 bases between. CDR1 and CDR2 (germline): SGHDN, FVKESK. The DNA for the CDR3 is TGTGCCAGCAAGGGCTCTGGAAACACCATATATTTT. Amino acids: CASKGSGNTIYF.

Here the CDR3 reads CASSLGLDYNEQFF. The CDR3 DNA is TGTGCCAGCAGCTTAGGGCTAGATTACAATGAGCAGTTCTTC. This chain connects TRBV7-9 to TRBJ2-1; D is unclear. Germline values: CDR1 SEHNR, CDR2 FQNEAQ (reference sequence). The CDR3 covers 14 residues. Trimming left V 1 base short and J 4 bases short, with 8 bases between.

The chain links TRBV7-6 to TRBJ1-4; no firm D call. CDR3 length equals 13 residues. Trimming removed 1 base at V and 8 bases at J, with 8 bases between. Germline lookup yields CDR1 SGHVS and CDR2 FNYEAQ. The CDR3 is CASSLGYNEKLFF. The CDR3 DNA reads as TGTGCCAGCAGCTTAGGTTACAACGAAAAACTGTTTTTT.

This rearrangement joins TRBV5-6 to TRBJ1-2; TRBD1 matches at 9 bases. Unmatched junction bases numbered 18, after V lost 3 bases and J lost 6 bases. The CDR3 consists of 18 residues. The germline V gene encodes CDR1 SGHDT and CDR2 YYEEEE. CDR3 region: CASSWGYLTGQGIDGYTF. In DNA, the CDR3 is TGTGCCAGCAGCTGGGGATATCTTACGGGACAGGGCATAGATGGCTACACCTTC.

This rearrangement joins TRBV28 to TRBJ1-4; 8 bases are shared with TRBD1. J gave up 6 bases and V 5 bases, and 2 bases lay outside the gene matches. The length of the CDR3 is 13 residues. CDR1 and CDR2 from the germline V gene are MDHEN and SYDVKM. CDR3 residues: CASSQTGDEKLFF. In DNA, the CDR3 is TGTGCCAGCAGTCAGACAGGGGATGAAAAACTGTTTTTT.

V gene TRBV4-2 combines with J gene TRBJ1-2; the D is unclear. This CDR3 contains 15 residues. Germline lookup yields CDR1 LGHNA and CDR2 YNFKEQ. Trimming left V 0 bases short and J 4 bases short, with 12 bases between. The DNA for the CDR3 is TGTGCCAGCAGCCAAGATAGGGAGACTCCCTATGGCTACACCTTC. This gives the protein CASSQDRETPYGYTF.

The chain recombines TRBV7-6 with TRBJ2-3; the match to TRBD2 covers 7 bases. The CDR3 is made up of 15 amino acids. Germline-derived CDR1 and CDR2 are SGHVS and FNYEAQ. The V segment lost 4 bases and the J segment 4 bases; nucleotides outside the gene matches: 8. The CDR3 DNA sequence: TGTGCCAGCAGCTGGCAGACTAGCTCCGCAGATACGCAGTATTTT. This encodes CASSWQTSSADTQYF.